Given below is one TCR beta chain in context. Recruited during active infection, patients (from Seattle) were subsequently followed longitudinally. This record comes from a study of blood T cell repertoires in COVID-19. The wider study: Researchers got acute and convalescent COVID-19 samples from the United States, Italy and Spain. PBMCs, B-cell-depleted T cells, or T cells were the source of the cDNA or gDNA that made up the material.

The CDR3 runs 16 residues. Per the germline V gene, CDR1 is MDHEN and CDR2 is SYDVKM. Trimming shortened V by 2 bases and J by 2 bases, and 14 bases separated the two germline ends. TCRdb's copy holds only in-frame clones and misses some; the assay was immunoSEQ multiplex PCR. The sample holds 40,000 or so clones, about 90% seen once. V usage is TRBV28 and J usage is TRBJ2-3, with D possibly TRBD2 on 5 matching bases. The sample taken for sequencing was peripheral blood. The sequence came from a man aged 60 to 69 with COVID-19, enrolled during active disease. CDR3 region: CASSLSGGAITDTQYF. The CDR3 bases are TGTGCCAGCAGTTTAAGTGGAGGAGCAATCACAGATACGCAGTATTTT.